Below, 16 T cell receptor beta chains from the same sample are listed, as sequenced in a study of T cell responses to AZD1222 COVID-19 vaccine. Method: immunoSEQ multiplex PCR; TCRdb's copy keeps in-frame clones and lacks some. There are approximately 150,000 clones in the sample; 90% occur only once, and about 5.9% lies in the top ten. The source was peripheral blood, collected 28 days after the second AZD1222 dose. The source is an adult who received the AZD1222 COVID-19 vaccine.

This chain joins TRBV7-9 and TRBJ2-5, with 11 bases that match TRBD2. The V gene end was trimmed by 5 bases and the J gene end by 4 bases; junction bases not matched to a gene: 6. This CDR3 has 15 residues. Germline CDR1 reads SEHNR; CDR2 reads FQNEAQ (reference sequence). The CDR3 DNA sequence: TGTGCCAGCAGCCTTAGCGGGGGGGCCGTAGAGACCCAGTACTTC. Its protein product is CASSLSGGAVETQYF.

The chain is built from TRBV6-2 or TRBV6-3 and TRBJ2-5; D may match TRBD1 or TRBD2 (6 bases each). Looked up from germline, CDR1 is MNHEY and CDR2 is SVGEGT. The V gene lost 5 bases and the J gene lost 5 bases, with 18 bases spanning the gap. The CDR3 consists of 15 residues. The CDR3 sequence is CASSDDLRGQETQYF. The CDR3 bases are TGTGCCAGCAGTGACGACCTTCGGGGGCAGGAGACCCAGTACTTC.

The CDR3 DNA follows: TGTGCCAGCGGCGCACCCAACTATGGCTACACCTTC. It encodes CASGAPNYGYTF. The chain links TRBV6-5 to TRBJ1-2, with D unclear. The CDR3 runs 12 residues. V was pared by 8 bases and J by 2 bases, with 9 bases between. Germline V lookup: CDR1 MNHEY, CDR2 SVGAGI.

The V call is TRBV21-1, the J call TRBJ1-6. TRBV21-1 is recorded as a pseudogene. The CDR3 extends over 15 amino acids. In DNA, the CDR3 is TGTGCCAGCAGTCACAGCCCGGGGTATCGGTTCACCCTCCACTTT. Translating it yields CASSHSPGYRFTLHF.

This chain uses TRBV24-1 with TRBJ1-4; 8 positions match TRBD1. V lost 6 bases and J lost 5; bases outside the gene matches: 10. Germline CDR1 reads KGHDR; CDR2 reads SFDVKD. This CDR3 spans 16 amino acids. CDR3 protein: CATSPAPGTGNEKLFF. The CDR3 DNA follows: TGTGCCACCAGTCCAGCACCCGGGACAGGAAATGAAAAACTGTTTTTT.

In DNA form, the CDR3 reads TGTGCCAGCAGCCGGGACAGGGGAGGTGAAAAACTGTTTTTT. Translating gives CASSRDRGGEKLFF. The chain couples TRBV7-2 to TRBJ1-4; 10 bases fit TRBD1. This CDR3 contains 14 residues. Germline CDR1 and CDR2: SGHTA and FQGNSA. Trimming took 5 bases from V and 7 from J; bases not matched to a gene: 4.

J is TRBJ2-3 and V is TRBV6-2 or TRBV6-3, with 7 bases matching TRBD2. CDR3 length: 17 residues. Trimming removed 5 bases from V and 3 bases from J; junction bases left unmatched: 14. Germline V lookup: CDR1 MNHEY, CDR2 SVGEGT. As DNA, the CDR3 is TGTGCCAGCAGTACAATACTAGCGCTCTTAGGAACAGATACGCAGTATTTT. This translates into CASSTILALLGTDTQYF.

The rearrangement links TRBV18 to TRBJ2-5, with 8 bases identical to TRBD2. CDR1 and CDR2 from the germline V gene are KGHSH and LQKENI. Unmatched junction bases numbered 3, after V lost 5 bases and J lost 4 bases. The CDR3 has 13 amino acids. DNA for the CDR3: TGTGCCAGCTCAGCCGGGAGGGGAGAGACCCAGTACTTC. Translated: CASSAGRGETQYF.

The chain is built from TRBV19 and TRBJ2-5, with TRBD1 identical over 9 bases. V gave up 1 base and J gave up 4 bases; unmatched junction bases: 7. Germline CDR1 is LNHDA and CDR2 is SQIVND (reference sequence). This CDR3 is built from 16 residues. The CDR3 is CASSIGSRTGVETQYF. The CDR3, as DNA: TGTGCCAGTAGTATAGGCTCCCGGACAGGGGTAGAGACCCAGTACTTC.

The J gene is TRBJ1-1, the V gene TRBV7-2; no clear D. V was clipped by 1 base and J by 9 bases, with 12 bases between them. Germline V gene sequence: CDR1 SGHTA, CDR2 FQGNSA. There are 13 residues in the CDR3. The CDR3 reads CASSLEVPVKAFF. CDR3 DNA: TGTGCCAGCAGCTTAGAGGTCCCCGTTAAAGCTTTCTTT.

J is TRBJ2-2 and V is TRBV6-1, with 12 positions matching TRBD1. Trimming took 3 bases from V and 5 from J; bases not matched to a gene: 4. CDR3 length: 16 amino acids. Germline-derived CDR1 and CDR2 are MNHNS and SASEGT. The CDR3 region has the DNA TGTGCCAGCAGTGAGGGGACAGGGGGCAAGACCGGGGAGCTGTTTTTT. It codes for CASSEGTGGKTGELFF.

This clone was observed a handful of times. The chain couples TRBV7-2 to TRBJ2-1; 7 bases fit TRBD1. Trimming removed 0 bases from V and 5 bases from J; junction bases left unmatched: 13. The CDR3 is made up of 18 amino acids. Germline CDR1 reads SGHTA; CDR2 reads FQGNSA. The CDR3 bases are TGTGCCAGCAGCTTAGCCGTCCCTCGACAGGGACGGAACAATGAGCAGTTCTTC. Translating it yields CASSLAVPRQGRNNEQFF.

The genes are TRBV28 and TRBJ2-7; 7 bases match TRBD2. CDR1 and CDR2 from the germline V gene are MDHEN and SYDVKM. The CDR3 length is 15 residues. V was clipped by 8 bases and J by 4 bases; unmatched bases: 14. In DNA form, the CDR3 reads TGTGCCAGCGGGCTCCCCGGGCGGGGGAATTACGAGCAGTACTTC. Translated: CASGLPGRGNYEQYF. The variable domain in full, completed from reference TRBV28 and TRBJ2-7, reads DVKVTQSSRYLVKRTGEKVFLECVQDMDHENMFWYRQDPGLGLRLIYFSYDVKMKEKGDIPEGYSVSREKKERFSLILESASTNQTSMYLCASGLPGRGNYEQYFGPGTRLTVT.

The chain links TRBV6-5 to TRBJ2-3, with 9 bases fitting TRBD1. The length of the CDR3 is 13 residues. The junction had 7 bases not matched to a gene; V was cut back by 8 bases and J by 7 bases. CDR1 MNHEY and CDR2 SVGAGI come from the germline V gene. CDR3 amino acids: CASRDRERNTQYF. The CDR3 region has the DNA TGTGCCAGCCGGGACAGGGAGAGGAATACGCAGTATTTT.

This clone was observed once. The chain has TRBV5-1 and TRBJ2-5; tentative D call: TRBD2 (5 bases). V was pared by 4 bases and J by 5 bases, with 9 bases between. Germline V gene data show CDR1 as SGHRS and CDR2 as YFSETQ. CDR3 length: 12 residues. This CDR3 is CASSGGWETQYF. In DNA, the CDR3 is TGCGCCAGCAGCGGCGGGTGGGAGACCCAGTACTTC.

The V call is TRBV7-8, the J call TRBJ1-5, with D unresolved. Deletions cut 0 bases from V and 3 bases from J, with 3 bases between. The CDR3 sequence is 13 residues long. Germline CDR1 is SGHVS and CDR2 is FQNEAQ. The CDR3 loop reads CASSLAANQPQHF. The CDR3 DNA is TGTGCCAGCAGCTTAGCGGCCAATCAGCCCCAGCATTTT.